The source of this T cell receptor (beta chain) is a study of shared clonotypes between healthy human individuals. Overall study results and limits: When naive CD4 clonotypes were compared across a few donors, around 5% were shared. Inspection by rarefaction showed sorted-subset sequencing to be incomplete despite large depth.

Trimming cost V 4 bases and J 1 base, with 7 bases left between them. CDR1 is SNHLY, CDR2 FYNNEI, per germline. The CDR3 has 13 residues. This clone occurred once. What it binds is unknown. Those who donated were healthy HIV-negative adults, with no recent acute infections or vaccinations reported. Clones were sequenced by immunoSEQ multiplex PCR, and TCRdb holds only the in-frame ones, with some missing. The sample has about 1,500,000 clones; around 97% are singletons. Sequenced sample: naive CD4+ T cells sorted from blood. Indicated subset: CD45RA+ positively selected. V and J are TRBV2 and TRBJ1-1; no reliable D call. This TCR derives from a man aged 25-45 years in good health. CDR3 amino acids: CASSASRNTEAFF. The DNA of the CDR3 is TGTGCCAGCAGTGCGTCGCGGAACACTGAAGCTTTCTTT. The whole variable domain, remainder taken from reference TRBV2 and TRBJ1-1, is EPEVTQTPSHQVTQMGQEVILRCVPISNHLYFYWYRQILGQKVEFLVSFYNNEISEKSEIFDDQFSVERPDGSNFTLKIRSTKLEDSAMYFCASSASRNTEAFFGQGTRLTVV.